Following are 18 T cell receptor beta chains from one sample sequenced in a study of beta chain features in type 1 diabetes. Expressed TCRB transcripts were sequenced because the entire RNA isolate underwent reverse transcription. TCRdb keeps only in-frame clones here, not all; method: immunoSEQ multiplex PCR. This table has some 150,000 clones, 9.5% to 10% appearing once. Source material: central memory CD4+ T cells from blood. Receptor source: a woman aged 40 to 50 in good health.

The V call is TRBV19, the J call TRBJ1-5, with TRBD1 matching over 9 bases. The CDR3 loop spans 18 amino acids. CDR1 is LNHDA and CDR2 is SQIVND in the germline V gene (reference sequence). The J segment lost 11 bases and the V segment lost 6 bases, leaving 23 bases of the junction unmatched. The CDR3 coding sequence is TGTGCCAGTAGCCCCGGGGGCTTACAGGGGGCTCACTTTTTGTCCCAGCATTTT. It is translated as CASSPGGLQGAHFLSQHF.

Ten or more counts support this clone. The rearrangement links TRBV2 to TRBJ2-1; 13 bases agree with TRBD2. Germline loops: CDR1 SNHLY, CDR2 FYNNEI. The J segment lost 2 bases and the V segment lost 5 bases, leaving 3 bases of the junction unmatched. The CDR3 spans 16 residues. The CDR3 loop reads CASSPTSGGAYNEQFF. Here the CDR3 DNA reads TGTGCCAGCAGTCCTACTAGCGGGGGGGCCTACAATGAGCAGTTCTTC.

This clone came up a few times. The rearrangement uses TRBV2 and TRBJ1-5, with TRBD1 identical over 7 bases. The V and J ends lost 6 bases and 6 bases, in that order; junction bases with no gene match: 8. Per the germline V gene, CDR1 is SNHLY and CDR2 is FYNNEI. The CDR3 has 14 residues. The CDR3 nucleotides read TGTGCCAGCAGGTCCGAGGGGGCAGGTCAGCCCCAGCATTTT. It codes for CASRSEGAGQPQHF. Variable domain in full (rest from reference TRBV2 and TRBJ1-5): EPEVTQTPSHQVTQMGQEVILRCVPISNHLYFYWYRQILGQKVEFLVSFYNNEISEKSEIFDDQFSVERPDGSNFTLKIRSTKLEDSAMYFCASRSEGAGQPQHFGDGTRLSIL.

This chain uses TRBV10-3 with TRBJ1-1, with 7 nucleotides matching TRBD1. CDR1 ENHRY and CDR2 SYGVKD come from the germline V gene. The CDR3 runs 13 residues. V was pared by 0 bases and J by 10 bases, with 5 bases of the junction left unmatched. In DNA, the CDR3 is TGTGCCATCAGTGAGTCGGAGACAGGGACAGCTTTCTTT. Its protein product is CAISESETGTAFF.

The sample holds a few counts of this clone. The J gene is TRBJ1-1, the V gene TRBV10-3, with 12 bases identical to TRBD1. The CDR3 runs to 16 residues. V gave up 6 bases and J gave up 3 bases; unmatched junction bases: 8. Germline V gives CDR1 ENHRY, CDR2 SYGVKD. The CDR3 DNA reads as TGTGCCATCAGCCCGGGACAGGGGGCAGGAGACACTGAAGCTTTCTTT. It yields the protein CAISPGQGAGDTEAFF.

The chain couples TRBV15 to TRBJ1-5; D not certain. The germline V gene has CDR1 LNHNV and CDR2 YYDKDF (reference sequence). V was clipped by 3 bases and J by 4 bases, with 10 bases between them. This CDR3 has 14 amino acids. CDR3 amino acids: CATSSDFLNQPQHF. Here the CDR3 DNA reads TGTGCCACCAGCAGTGATTTCCTAAATCAGCCCCAGCATTTT.

There are a few counts of this clone. The V and J genes are TRBV28 and TRBJ1-2; D might be TRBD1 (6 bases). This CDR3 has 19 residues. CDR1 and CDR2 (germline): MDHEN, SYDVKM. Trimming cost V 6 bases and J 0 bases, with 26 bases left between them. Written as DNA, the CDR3 is TGTGCCAGCAGAAGAGTCGGGCTGGGCCCGGGGGGCCCTAACTATGGCTACACCTTC. Its translation: CASRRVGLGPGGPNYGYTF.

This clone was seen a few times. This chain connects TRBV10-3 to TRBJ2-3; D possibly corresponds to TRBD1 (6 bases). Trimming removed 11 bases from V and 5 bases from J, with 8 bases in between. Looked up from germline, CDR1 is ENHRY and CDR2 is SYGVKD. The CDR3 contains 10 residues. In nucleotides, the CDR3 is TGTGCCGTAGGGGGAGATACGCAGTATTTT. It translates to CAVGGDTQYF.

J is TRBJ1-5 and V is TRBV5-5, with 8 bases fitting TRBD1. Germline trimming cut 1 base from V and 3 bases from J; bases unmatched to any gene: 9. CDR1 SGHKS and CDR2 YYEKEE come from the germline V gene (reference sequence). The CDR3 has 17 amino acids. DNA of the CDR3: TGTGCCAGCAGCTTGTCATTAGGACAGGGCTTCAATCAGCCCCAGCATTTT. Protein: CASSLSLGQGFNQPQHF.

This clone was seen more than once but under ten times. The genes are TRBV7-2 and TRBJ2-5; TRBD2 is a possible D gene (6 bases). The germline V gene has CDR1 SGHTA and CDR2 FQGNSA. With 5 bases removed from V and 5 bases from J, the gap between germline ends came to 12 bases. The CDR3 is made up of 13 amino acids. CDR3 region: CASSREIMETQYF. DNA of the CDR3: TGTGCCAGCAGCCGGGAGATTATGGAGACCCAGTACTTC.

J is TRBJ1-2 and V is TRBV20-1; tentatively, D is TRBD1 (6 bases). The V gene lost 5 bases and the J gene lost 9 bases, with 13 bases spanning the gap. The CDR3 totals 11 residues. CDR1 is DFQATT and CDR2 is SNEGSKA in the germline V gene (reference sequence). The CDR3, as DNA: TGCAGTGCTCCGACAGGAGGTAGCTACACCTTC. Residues: CSAPTGGSYTF.

This clone has a handful of counts. The V gene is TRBV4-1, the J gene TRBJ1-2; 8 bases map to TRBD1. CDR1 is MGHRA and CDR2 is YSYEKL in the germline V gene. The CDR3 spans 16 residues. The V gene end was trimmed by 0 bases and the J gene end by 4 bases; junction bases not matched to a gene: 7. The CDR3, as DNA: TGCGCCAGCAGCCAAGAACCAGGGGGCGCAATCTATGGCTACACCTTC. Translating gives CASSQEPGGAIYGYTF.

V is TRBV2 and J is TRBJ2-2; possible D gene TRBD1, 5 bases. V was trimmed by 6 bases and J by 7 bases, leaving 9 bases between them. The CDR3 extends over 12 amino acids. Per the germline V gene, CDR1 is SNHLY and CDR2 is FYNNEI. The CDR3 sequence is CASRRRGGELFF. CDR3 bases: TGTGCCAGCAGAAGAAGGGGCGGGGAGCTGTTTTTT.

The chain couples TRBV2 to TRBJ2-5, with no clear D. The assigned J gene may be wrong: the sequence end matches TRBJ2-7 better. The CDR3 consists of 11 residues. Germline V lookup: CDR1 SNHLY, CDR2 FYNNEI. CDR3: CASTWGYEQYF. CDR3 DNA: TGTGCCAGCACCTGGGGCTACGAGCAGTACTTC.

J is TRBJ2-5 and V is TRBV5-6, with D perhaps TRBD1 (5 bases). The CDR3 runs 14 residues. The germline gives CDR1 SGHDT, CDR2 YYEEEE. The V and J ends lost 0 bases and 3 bases respectively, with 9 bases between them. The DNA for the CDR3 is TGTGCCAGCAGCTTGGGGGGCCAGAAAGAGACCCAGTACTTC. Encoded protein: CASSLGGQKETQYF.

This chain uses TRBV5-1 with TRBJ1-4, with a weak D call TRBD1 (5 bases). The CDR3 extends over 16 amino acids. Between the trimmed V and J ends, which lost 0 bases and 7 bases, there was a span of 16 bases. The germline V gene has CDR1 SGHRS and CDR2 YFSETQ. Here the CDR3 reads CASSLGSGMEGEKLFF. The CDR3 DNA sequence: TGCGCCAGCAGCTTGGGATCAGGGATGGAGGGTGAAAAACTGTTTTTT.

A few counts support this clone. The V gene is TRBV5-1, the J gene TRBJ1-5; no clear D. V was trimmed by 7 bases and J by 4 bases, leaving 12 bases between them. CDR3 length: 13 residues. Germline-derived CDR1 and CDR2 are SGHRS and YFSETQ. CDR3 sequence: CASAIKENQPQHF. The CDR3 DNA reads TGCGCCAGCGCGATCAAGGAGAATCAGCCCCAGCATTTT.

The rearrangement uses TRBV10-2 and TRBJ2-7, with 8 bases identical to TRBD1. There are 14 residues in the CDR3. CDR1 WSHSY and CDR2 SAAADI come from the germline V gene. V lost 8 bases, J lost 2 bases, and 8 bases stayed unmatched. The DNA of the CDR3 is TGCGCCAGCGGGACCGGGACAGGCGCCTACGAGCAGTACTTC. It encodes CASGTGTGAYEQYF.